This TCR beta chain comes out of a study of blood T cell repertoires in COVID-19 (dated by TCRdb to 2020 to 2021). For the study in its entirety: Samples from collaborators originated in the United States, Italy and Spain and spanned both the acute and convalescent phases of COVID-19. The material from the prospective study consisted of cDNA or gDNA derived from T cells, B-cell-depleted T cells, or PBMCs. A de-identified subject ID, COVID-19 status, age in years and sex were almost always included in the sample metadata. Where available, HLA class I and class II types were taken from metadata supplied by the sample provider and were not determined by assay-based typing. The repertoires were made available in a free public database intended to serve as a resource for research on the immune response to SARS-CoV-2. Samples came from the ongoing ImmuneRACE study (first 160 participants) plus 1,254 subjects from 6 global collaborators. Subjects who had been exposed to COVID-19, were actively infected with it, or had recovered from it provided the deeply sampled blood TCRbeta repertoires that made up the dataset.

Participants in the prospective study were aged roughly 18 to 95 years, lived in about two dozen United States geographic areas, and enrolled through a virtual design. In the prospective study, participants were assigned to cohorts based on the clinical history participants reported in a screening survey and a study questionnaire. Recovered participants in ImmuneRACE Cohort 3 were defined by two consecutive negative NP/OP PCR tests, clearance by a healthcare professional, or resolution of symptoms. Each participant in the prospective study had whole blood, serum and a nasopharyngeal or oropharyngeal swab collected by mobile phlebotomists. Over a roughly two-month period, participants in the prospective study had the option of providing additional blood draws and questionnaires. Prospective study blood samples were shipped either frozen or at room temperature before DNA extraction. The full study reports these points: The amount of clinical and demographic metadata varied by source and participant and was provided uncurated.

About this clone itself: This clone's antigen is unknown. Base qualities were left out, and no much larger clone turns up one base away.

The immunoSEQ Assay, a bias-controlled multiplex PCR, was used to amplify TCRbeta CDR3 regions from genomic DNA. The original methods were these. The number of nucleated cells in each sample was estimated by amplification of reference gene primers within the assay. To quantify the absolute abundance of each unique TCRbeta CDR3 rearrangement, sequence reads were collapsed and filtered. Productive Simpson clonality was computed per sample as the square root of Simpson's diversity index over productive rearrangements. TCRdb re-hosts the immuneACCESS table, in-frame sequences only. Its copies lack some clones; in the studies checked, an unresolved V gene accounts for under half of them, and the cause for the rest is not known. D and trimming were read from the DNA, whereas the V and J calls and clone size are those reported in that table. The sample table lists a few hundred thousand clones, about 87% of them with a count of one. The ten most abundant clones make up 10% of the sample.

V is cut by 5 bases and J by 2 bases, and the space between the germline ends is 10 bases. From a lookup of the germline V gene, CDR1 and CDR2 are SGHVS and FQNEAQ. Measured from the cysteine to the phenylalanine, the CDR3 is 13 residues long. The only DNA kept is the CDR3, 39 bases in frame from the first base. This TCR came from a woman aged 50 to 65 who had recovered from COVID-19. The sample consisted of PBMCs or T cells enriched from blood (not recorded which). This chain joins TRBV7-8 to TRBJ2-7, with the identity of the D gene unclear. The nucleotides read TGTGCCAGCAGCCCCGGGTCCACCTACGAGCAGTACTTC. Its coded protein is CASSPGSTYEQYF. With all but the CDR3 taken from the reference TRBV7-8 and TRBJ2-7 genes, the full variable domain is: GAGVSQSPRYKVAKRGQDVALRCDPISGHVSLFWYQQALGQGPEFLTYFQNEAQLDKSGLPSDRFFAERPEGSVSTLKIQRTQQEDSAVYLCASSPGSTYEQYFGPGTRLTVT.